The present TCR beta chain was sequenced within a study of cytomegalovirus exposure and HLA in healthy donors. At the level of the study: Clustering assigned approximately 78% of the approximately 400 genotyped donors to the Caucasian-associated ancestry cluster. The study's findings and limits: Rarity characterized most TCR sequences, yet some public TCRs appeared in many donors. Researchers catalogued about 150 TCR beta chains as cytomegalovirus-associated.

Primers included in the PCR were 60 Vbeta and 13 Jbeta primers. Profiled with immunoSEQ multiplex PCR; TCRdb holds only in-frame clones, not every one. The sample consists of 120,000 or so clones, roughly 76% of them appearing once. In the case of this clone: What it recognizes is unknown.

Trimming cost V 1 base and J 5 bases; bases outside gene matches: 3. This CDR3 spans 15 amino acids. Germline V gene sequence: CDR1 SNHLY, CDR2 FYNNEI. The gene calls are TRBV2 and TRBJ2-1; 9 nucleotides agree with TRBD2. This TCR came from a woman between 50 and 59 years old in good health and CMV-seronegative. Sequenced: PBMCs. This CDR3 is CASSEEREVHNEQFF. CDR3 nucleotide sequence: TGTGCCAGCAGTGAAGAGCGGGAGGTCCACAATGAGCAGTTCTTC.